The next 10 T cell receptor beta chains were all read from a single sample in a study of blood T cell repertoires in COVID-19. Profiling relied on immunoSEQ multiplex PCR, and the TCRdb table lists in-frame clones only, not all of them. Found here are some 120,000 clones, approximately 84% of them singletons; the top ten hold approximately 2%. Sample: peripheral blood. Receptors originate from a man aged 70-80 years with acute or convalescent COVID-19.

This chain joins TRBV5-1 and TRBJ2-7, with D tentatively TRBD2 (6 bases). Trimming removed 4 bases at V and 6 bases at J, with 20 bases between. The CDR3 has 15 residues. The germline gives CDR1 SGHRS, CDR2 YFSETQ. In nucleotides, the CDR3 is TGCGCCAGCAGCCAAGGTAGGGGAGGTGGAAGCGAGCAGTACTTC. It specifies CASSQGRGGGSEQYF.

The J gene is TRBJ1-3, the V gene TRBV11-2; possible D gene TRBD1, 6 bases. Per germline, CDR1 SGHAT and CDR2 FQNNGV. The CDR3 covers 17 residues. V gave up 5 bases and J gave up 4 bases, with 21 bases separating them. The CDR3 protein is CASSRRGTGGFGNTIYF. Here the CDR3 DNA reads TGTGCCAGCAGCCGGAGGGGGACCGGGGGGTTCGGAAACACCATATATTTT.

The gene calls are TRBV5-4 and TRBJ1-2; 10 nucleotides agree with TRBD1. The CDR3 sequence is 13 residues long. Germline CDR1 reads SGHNT; CDR2 reads YYREEE (reference sequence). Trimming removed 4 bases from V and 10 bases from J; junction bases left unmatched: 7. The CDR3 loop reads CASSRRDRGFYTF. CDR3 sequence (DNA): TGTGCCAGCAGCCGCCGGGACAGGGGCTTCTACACCTTC. The complete variable domain, with remaining parts taken from reference TRBV5-4 and TRBJ1-2, reads ETGVTQSPTHLIKTRGQQVTLRCSSQSGHNTVSWYQQALGQGPQFIFQYYREEENGRGNFPPRFSGLQFPNYSSELNVNALELDDSALYLCASSRRDRGFYTFGSGTRLTVV.

V is TRBV6-1 and J is TRBJ2-3; possible D gene TRBD2, 6 bases. This CDR3 contains 15 residues. The V and J ends lost 3 bases and 1 base respectively, with 11 bases between them. Germline V gene lookup returns CDR1 MNHNS and CDR2 SASEGT. This CDR3 is CASSDGGSGTDTQYF. The CDR3 DNA follows: TGTGCCAGCAGTGATGGGGGGTCGGGCACAGATACGCAGTATTTT.

V and J are TRBV29-1 and TRBJ1-4, with 7 bases identical to TRBD1. Trimming cost V 7 bases and J 0 bases; bases outside gene matches: 8. The CDR3 has 15 residues. Germline V CDR1 and CDR2: SQVTM, ANQGSEA. DNA for the CDR3: TGCAGCGCCGTGACAGGGACTGCAACTAATGAAAAACTGTTTTTT. It encodes CSAVTGTATNEKLFF.

DNA of the CDR3: TGCGCCAGCAGCTCCGGACAGGGGGGTAGGGATACGCAGTATTTT. This sequence encodes CASSSGQGGRDTQYF. J is TRBJ2-3 and V is TRBV5-1, with TRBD1 identical over 10 bases. J was trimmed by 6 bases and V by 3 bases; bases with no gene match: 7. This CDR3 is 15 amino acids long. Germline CDR1 SGHRS, CDR2 YFSETQ.

This clone came up a few times. This chain joins TRBV10-1 and TRBJ2-7, with 11 bases that match TRBD2. The CDR3 spans 17 residues. CDR1 is WNHNN, CDR2 SYGVQD, per germline (reference sequence). The ends lost 3 bases at V and 6 bases at J; junction bases unmatched: 13. The CDR3, as DNA: TGCGCCAGCAGTGACTTCTTAGCGGGGGGGCTCGTCGGCGAGCAGTACTTC. Translating gives CASSDFLAGGLVGEQYF.

V gene TRBV4-1 combines with J gene TRBJ1-6; a possible D gene is TRBD1 (6 bases). V was trimmed by 4 bases and J by 7 bases, leaving 14 bases between them. CDR1 is MGHRA, CDR2 YSYEKL, per germline. The CDR3 extends over 15 amino acids. The CDR3 reads CASSRTALANSPLHF. CDR3 DNA: TGCGCCAGCAGCCGGACAGCCCTGGCGAATTCACCCCTCCACTTT.

Only a few counts were recorded for this clone. J is TRBJ1-6 and V is TRBV3-1 (or the pseudogene TRBV3-2); a weak D match, TRBD1 (5 bases). Germline CDR1 is LGHDT and CDR2 is YNNKEL (reference sequence). Trimming removed 0 bases from V and 7 bases from J, with 16 bases in between. This CDR3 spans 17 amino acids. The CDR3 is CASSQDNRRGRNSPLHF. The CDR3 DNA is TGTGCCAGCAGCCAAGATAATCGTAGGGGAAGAAATTCACCCCTCCACTTT.

The chain couples TRBV4-1 to TRBJ1-6; D unresolved. Germline CDR1 reads MGHRA; CDR2 reads YSYEKL. This CDR3 has 14 amino acids. Trimming removed 1 base at V and 9 bases at J, with 10 bases between. The CDR3 loop reads CASSQVVEGSPLHF. CDR3 bases: TGCGCCAGCAGCCAAGTGGTGGAGGGTTCACCCCTCCACTTT.